This T cell receptor beta chain was documented in a study of CD8+ T cells in alopecia areata. Study-level background: Treated patients swallowed 5 to 10 mg of oral tofacitinib twice daily. The duration of tofacitinib was 6 to 18 months, with 6 months off drug afterward.

cDNA prepared by RNA extraction and subsequent reverse transcription served as the template for sequencing. The protocol was immunoSEQ multiplex PCR, while the TCRdb copy is restricted to in-frame clones and leaves out a portion. Of more than 140,000 clones in the sample, approximately 90% are singletons; the top ten hold approximately 13%. Germline lookup yields CDR1 SGHTA and CDR2 FQGNSA. The CDR3 contains 17 residues. Trimming took 5 bases from V and 2 from J; bases not matched to a gene: 15. The treatment was: oral pan-JAK inhibitor, 5-10 mg twice daily. The sample consisted of CD8+ T cells sorted from blood, taken at week 4, from a patient treated with tofacitinib. V usage is TRBV7-2 and J usage is TRBJ2-7; 7 positions match TRBD2. This sequence was found in a human donor with alopecia areata. CDR3 DNA sequence: TGTGCCAGCAGCACAACGCTATACCTAGCGGATACCTACGAGCAGTACTTC. As protein: CASSTTLYLADTYEQYF.